The next 13 T cell receptor beta chains were all read from a single sample in a study of early T cells in non-severe SARS-CoV-2 infection. One entry per CDR3 protein, called by TCRdb with MiXCR from the 5' RACE reads. The table lists approximately 80,000 distinct CDR3 sequences, approximately 10% of them singletons, with about 11% in the top ten. The sequencing here drew on whole blood, taken at baseline. Source of these receptors: an adult who was a healthcare worker with PCR-confirmed SARS-CoV-2 infection or an uninfected control (not recorded which).

The sample holds a few counts of this clonotype. The chain has TRBV3-1 and TRBJ1-6; unclear D gene. The CDR3 loop spans 13 amino acids. V was trimmed by 1 base and J by 8 bases, leaving 6 bases between them. The germline V gene encodes CDR1 LGHDT and CDR2 YNNKEL (reference sequence). CDR3 sequence reads: CASSQGGHSPLHF. The CDR3 DNA is TGTGCCAGCAGCCAAGGTGGGCATTCACCCCTCCACTTT.

Ten or more counts support this clonotype. This rearrangement joins TRBV6-1 to TRBJ2-7; D is uncertain. V dropped 4 bases and J dropped 2 bases, with 15 bases sitting between them. Looked up from germline, CDR1 is MNHNS and CDR2 is SASEGT. This CDR3 has 15 amino acids. The DNA of the CDR3 is TGTGCCAGCAGTGCCAAATCTGGTCAGGCCTACGAGCAGTACTTC. Amino acid sequence: CASSAKSGQAYEQYF.

This clonotype was seen ten or more times. This chain joins TRBV15 and TRBJ1-6; TRBD1 aligns across 9 bases. Germline trimming cut 1 base from V and 5 bases from J; bases unmatched to any gene: 0. This CDR3 contains 15 residues. Looked up from germline, CDR1 is LNHNV and CDR2 is YYDKDF (reference sequence). Written as DNA, the CDR3 is TGTGCCACCAGCAGAGGGACAGGGGATAATTCACCCCTCCACTTT. Protein product: CATSRGTGDNSPLHF.

This clonotype was observed at least ten times. The chain uses TRBV6-1 and TRBJ2-7, with TRBD1 matching over 10 bases. From germline, CDR1 is MNHNS and CDR2 SASEGT. J lost 2 bases, V lost 7 bases, and 8 bases had no gene match. This CDR3 spans 15 amino acids. CDR3 in DNA: TGTGCCAGCACCCCACTCGGGACAGGGGCCTACGAGCAGTACTTC. Protein sequence: CASTPLGTGAYEQYF.

This chain connects TRBV11-2 to TRBJ1-1; D might be TRBD1 (5 bases). CDR3 length equals 15 residues. Trimming shortened V by 2 bases and J by 1 base, and 11 bases separated the two germline ends. CDR1 and CDR2 from the germline V gene are SGHAT and FQNNGV. This CDR3 is CASSLLTGSNTEAFF. In DNA, the CDR3 is TGTGCCAGCAGCTTACTCACAGGCTCGAACACTGAAGCTTTCTTT. Full variable domain (missing parts from reference TRBV11-2 and TRBJ1-1): EAGVAQSPRYKIIEKRQSVAFWCNPISGHATLYWYQQILGQGPKLLIQFQNNGVVDDSQLPKDRFSAERLKGVDSTLKIQPAKLEDSAVYLCASSLLTGSNTEAFFGQGTRLTVV.

The chain uses TRBV9 and TRBJ2-7; D gene ambiguous. The CDR3 length is 13 residues. Germline assignment: CDR1 SGDLS and CDR2 YYNGEE. V was cut by 0 bases and J by 1 base, with 5 bases left in between. CDR3 DNA: TGTGCCAGCAGCGTAGGCCCTTCCTACGAGCAGTACTTC. Protein: CASSVGPSYEQYF.

This clonotype was detected a few times. The V and J genes are TRBV28 and TRBJ2-7, with a tentative D call TRBD2 (5 bases). From germline, CDR1 is MDHEN and CDR2 SYDVKM. The CDR3 contains 13 residues. Between the trimmed V and J ends, which lost 6 bases and 4 bases, there was a span of 13 bases. In DNA, the CDR3 is TGTGCCAGCAGCCAATCGGGAAGATACGAGCAGTACTTC. Its protein is CASSQSGRYEQYF.

J is TRBJ2-7 and V is TRBV6-2 or TRBV6-3; D gene ambiguous. Looked up from germline, CDR1 is MNHEY and CDR2 is SVGEGT. The CDR3 sequence is 13 residues long. The V end was cut by 6 bases, the J end by 5 bases, with 14 bases between. The CDR3 loop reads CASSRAPRNEQYF. The CDR3 DNA sequence: TGTGCCAGCAGCCGGGCCCCGCGGAACGAGCAGTACTTC.

This clonotype was seen at least ten times. J is TRBJ2-5 and V is TRBV7-2; tentatively, D is TRBD2 (6 bases). The CDR3 runs to 14 residues. Germline values: CDR1 SGHTA, CDR2 FQGNSA. V was trimmed by 4 bases and J by 0 bases, leaving 9 bases between them. CDR3 bases: TGTGCCAGCAGCTCCCGACTAGACCAAGAGACCCAGTACTTC. Its protein product is CASSSRLDQETQYF.

This clonotype was picked up a small number of times. This chain links TRBV27 with TRBJ1-4, with no clear D. Germline V gives CDR1 MNHEY, CDR2 SMNVEV (reference sequence). The CDR3 contains 15 residues. Trimming removed 6 bases at V and 0 bases at J, with 11 bases between. As DNA, the CDR3 is TGTGCCAGCAGCCTAACGGATGCAACTAATGAAAAACTGTTTTTT. This encodes CASSLTDATNEKLFF. Drawing the rest from reference TRBV27 and TRBJ1-4, the complete variable domain is EAQVTQNPRYLITVTGKKLTVTCSQNMNHEYMSWYRQDPGLGLRQIYYSMNVEVTDKGDVPEGYKVSRKEKRNFPLILESPSPNQTSLYFCASSLTDATNEKLFFGSGTQLSVL.

CDR3 DNA sequence: TGTGCCAGGGGACTAGCGGGGGCCGATGAGCAGTTCTTC. Its protein is CARGLAGADEQFF. The V call is TRBV21-1, the J call TRBJ2-1; TRBD2 was called by the table and not checked on the DNA. TRBV21-1 is a recognized pseudogene. CDR3 length: 13 amino acids.

This chain links TRBV6-1 with TRBJ2-3; a possible D gene is TRBD2 (5 bases). Germline CDR1 and CDR2: MNHNS and SASEGT. V lost 5 bases and J lost 2, with 11 bases in between. The CDR3 totals 14 residues. CDR3 loop: CASSSTSSTDTQYF. The CDR3 coding sequence is TGTGCCAGCAGTTCTACTAGTTCCACAGATACGCAGTATTTT.

This clonotype was picked up many times. This chain uses TRBV4-3 with TRBJ2-7; 10 bases map to TRBD2. The CDR3 extends over 16 amino acids. Unmatched junction bases numbered 4, after V lost 0 bases and J lost 2 bases. The V gene's germline CDR1 is LGHNA and CDR2 YSLEER. The CDR3 coding sequence is TGCGCCAGCAGCCAAGATAGCGGGGGGCAACCCTACGAGCAGTACTTC. Protein sequence: CASSQDSGGQPYEQYF.